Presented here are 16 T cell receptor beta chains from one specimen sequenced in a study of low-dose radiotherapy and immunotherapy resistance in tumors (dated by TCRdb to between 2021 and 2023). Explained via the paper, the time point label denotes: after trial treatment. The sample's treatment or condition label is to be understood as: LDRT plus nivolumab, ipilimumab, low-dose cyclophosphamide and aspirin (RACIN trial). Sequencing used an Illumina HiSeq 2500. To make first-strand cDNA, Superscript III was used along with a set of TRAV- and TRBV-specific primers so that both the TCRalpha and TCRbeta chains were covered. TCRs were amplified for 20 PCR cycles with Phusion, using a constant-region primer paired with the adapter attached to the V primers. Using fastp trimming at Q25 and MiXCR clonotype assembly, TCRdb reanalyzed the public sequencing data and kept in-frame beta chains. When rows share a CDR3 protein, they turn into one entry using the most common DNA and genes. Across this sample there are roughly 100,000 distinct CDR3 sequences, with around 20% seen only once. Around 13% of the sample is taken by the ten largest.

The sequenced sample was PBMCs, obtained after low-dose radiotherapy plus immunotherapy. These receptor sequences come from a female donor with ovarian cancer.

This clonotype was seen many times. CDR3 amino acids: CASSQTGLAGGTFNVLTF. In nucleotides, the CDR3 is TGCGCCAGCAGCCAAACGGGACTAGCGGGGGGTACCTTCAACGTCCTGACTTTC. The J gene is TRBJ2-6, the V gene TRBV4-3, with 15 bases lining up with TRBD2. V lost 2 bases to trimming and J lost 9 bases; unmatched junction nucleotides: 8. Per germline, CDR1 LGHNA and CDR2 YSLEER. This CDR3 is 18 amino acids long.

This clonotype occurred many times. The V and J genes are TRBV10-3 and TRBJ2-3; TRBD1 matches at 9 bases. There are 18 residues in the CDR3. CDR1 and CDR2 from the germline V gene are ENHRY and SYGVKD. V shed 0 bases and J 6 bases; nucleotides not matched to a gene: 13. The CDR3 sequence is CAISESPGTGTAMDTQYF. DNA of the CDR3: TGTGCCATCAGTGAGTCTCCCGGGACAGGGACTGCCATGGATACGCAGTATTTT.

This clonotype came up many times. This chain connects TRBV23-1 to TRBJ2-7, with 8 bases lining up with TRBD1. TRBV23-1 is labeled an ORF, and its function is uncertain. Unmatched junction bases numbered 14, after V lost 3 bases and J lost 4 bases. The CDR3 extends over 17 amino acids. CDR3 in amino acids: CASSHSRQGRSAYEQYF. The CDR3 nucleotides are TGCGCCAGCAGTCACTCCCGACAGGGGCGCTCGGCATACGAGCAGTACTTC.

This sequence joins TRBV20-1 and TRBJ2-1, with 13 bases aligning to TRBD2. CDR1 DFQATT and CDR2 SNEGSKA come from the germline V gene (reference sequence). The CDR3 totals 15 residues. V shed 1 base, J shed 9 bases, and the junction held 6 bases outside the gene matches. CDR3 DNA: TGCAGTGCTAGAGGGACTAGCGGGAGTAGGGGTGAGCAGTTCTTC. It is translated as CSARGTSGSRGEQFF.

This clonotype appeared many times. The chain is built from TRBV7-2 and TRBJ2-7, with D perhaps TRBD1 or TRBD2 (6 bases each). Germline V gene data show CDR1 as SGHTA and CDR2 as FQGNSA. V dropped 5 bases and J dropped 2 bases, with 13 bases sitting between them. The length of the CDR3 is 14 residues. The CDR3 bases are TGTGCCAGCAGCACCTACGGGGGCCCCTACGAGCAGTACTTC. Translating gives CASSTYGGPYEQYF.

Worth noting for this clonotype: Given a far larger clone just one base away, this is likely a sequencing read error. CDR3 region: CASRSSGGSTDTRYF. The CDR3 nucleotides are TGTGCCAGCAGATCCAGCGGGGGAAGCACAGATACGCGGTATTTT. This chain connects TRBV6-5 to TRBJ2-3; TRBD2 agrees at 8 bases. CDR3 length: 15 residues. Germline CDR1 reads MNHEY; CDR2 reads SVGAGI.

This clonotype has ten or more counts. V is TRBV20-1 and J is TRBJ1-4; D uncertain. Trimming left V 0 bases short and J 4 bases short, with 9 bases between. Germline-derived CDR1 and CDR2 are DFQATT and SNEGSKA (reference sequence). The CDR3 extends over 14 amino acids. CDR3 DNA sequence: TGCAGTGCTAGAGATCCTGGGAGTAATGAAAAACTGTTTTTT. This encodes CSARDPGSNEKLFF.

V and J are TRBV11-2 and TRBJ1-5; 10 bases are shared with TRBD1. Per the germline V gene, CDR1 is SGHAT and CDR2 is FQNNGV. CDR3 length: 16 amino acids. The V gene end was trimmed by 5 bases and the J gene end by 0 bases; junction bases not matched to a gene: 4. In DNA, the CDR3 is TGTGCCAGCAGCCCAGGGACAGGGGTTAGCAATCAGCCCCAGCATTTT. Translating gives CASSPGTGVSNQPQHF. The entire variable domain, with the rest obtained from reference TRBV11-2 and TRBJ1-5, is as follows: EAGVAQSPRYKIIEKRQSVAFWCNPISGHATLYWYQQILGQGPKLLIQFQNNGVVDDSQLPKDRFSAERLKGVDSTLKIQPAKLEDSAVYLCASSPGTGVSNQPQHFGDGTRLSIL.

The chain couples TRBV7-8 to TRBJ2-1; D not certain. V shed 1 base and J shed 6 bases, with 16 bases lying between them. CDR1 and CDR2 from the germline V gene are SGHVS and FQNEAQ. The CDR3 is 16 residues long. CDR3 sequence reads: CASSLVGVGWFNEQFF. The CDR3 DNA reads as TGTGCCAGCAGCTTAGTTGGGGTAGGGTGGTTCAATGAGCAGTTCTTC. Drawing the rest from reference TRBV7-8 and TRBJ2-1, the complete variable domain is GAGVSQSPRYKVAKRGQDVALRCDPISGHVSLFWYQQALGQGPEFLTYFQNEAQLDKSGLPSDRFFAERPEGSVSTLKIQRTQQEDSAVYLCASSLVGVGWFNEQFFGPGTRLTVL.

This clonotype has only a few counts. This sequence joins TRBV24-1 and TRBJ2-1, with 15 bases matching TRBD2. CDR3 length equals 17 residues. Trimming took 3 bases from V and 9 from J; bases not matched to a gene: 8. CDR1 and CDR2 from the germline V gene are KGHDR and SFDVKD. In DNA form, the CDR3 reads TGTGCCACCAGTGATCGTACCAGGACTAGCGGGGGGGGTGAGCAGTTCTTC. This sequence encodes CATSDRTRTSGGGEQFF.

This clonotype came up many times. DNA of the CDR3: TGTGCCAGCAGCTTAGGGGGTAGCGGTAGTTACGAGCAGTACTTC. Translation: CASSLGGSGSYEQYF. V is TRBV7-2 and J is TRBJ2-7; D is possibly TRBD2 (6 bases). CDR1 and CDR2 (germline): SGHTA, FQGNSA. Between the trimmed V and J ends, which lost 1 base and 4 bases, there was a span of 14 bases. This CDR3 spans 15 amino acids.

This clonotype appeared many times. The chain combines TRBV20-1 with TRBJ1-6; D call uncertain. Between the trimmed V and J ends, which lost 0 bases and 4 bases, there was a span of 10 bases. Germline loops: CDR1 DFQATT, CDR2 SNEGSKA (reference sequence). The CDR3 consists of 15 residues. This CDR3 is CSARDPVGYNSPLHF. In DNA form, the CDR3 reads TGCAGTGCTAGAGATCCCGTAGGTTATAATTCACCCCTCCACTTT.

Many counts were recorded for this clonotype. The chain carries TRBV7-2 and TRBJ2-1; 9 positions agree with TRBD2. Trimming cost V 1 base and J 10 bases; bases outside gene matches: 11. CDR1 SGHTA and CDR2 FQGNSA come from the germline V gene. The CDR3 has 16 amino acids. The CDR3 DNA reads TGTGCCAGCAGCTTAGGTCCTAGCGGGGCCTCGGGGGAGCAGTTCTTC. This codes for CASSLGPSGASGEQFF. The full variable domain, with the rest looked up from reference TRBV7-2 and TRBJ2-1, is GAGVSQSPSNKVTEKGKDVELRCDPISGHTALYWYRQSLGQGLEFLIYFQGNSAPDKSGLPSDRFSAERTGGSVSTLTIQRTQQEDSAVYLCASSLGPSGASGEQFFGPGTRLTVL.

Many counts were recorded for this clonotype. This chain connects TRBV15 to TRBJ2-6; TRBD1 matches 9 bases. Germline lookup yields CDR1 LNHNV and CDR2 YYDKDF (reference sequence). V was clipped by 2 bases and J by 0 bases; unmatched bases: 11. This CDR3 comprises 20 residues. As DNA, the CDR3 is TGTGCCACCAGCAGACACCCTCCGGGACAGGGCCTCTCTGGGGCCAACGTCCTGACTTTC. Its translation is CATSRHPPGQGLSGANVLTF. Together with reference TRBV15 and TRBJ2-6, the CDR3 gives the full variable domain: DAMVIQNPRYQVTQFGKPVTLSCSQTLNHNVMYWYQQKSSQAPKLLFHYYDKDFNNEADTPDNFQSRRPNTSFCFLDIRSPGLGDTAMYLCATSRHPPGQGLSGANVLTFGAGSRLTVL.

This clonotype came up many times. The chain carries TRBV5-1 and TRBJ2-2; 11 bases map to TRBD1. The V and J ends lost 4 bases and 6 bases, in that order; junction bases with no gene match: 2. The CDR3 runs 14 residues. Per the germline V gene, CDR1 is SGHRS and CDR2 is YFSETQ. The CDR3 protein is CASSRDRGSGELFF. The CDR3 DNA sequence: TGCGCCAGCAGCCGGGACAGGGGGTCCGGGGAGCTGTTTTTT.

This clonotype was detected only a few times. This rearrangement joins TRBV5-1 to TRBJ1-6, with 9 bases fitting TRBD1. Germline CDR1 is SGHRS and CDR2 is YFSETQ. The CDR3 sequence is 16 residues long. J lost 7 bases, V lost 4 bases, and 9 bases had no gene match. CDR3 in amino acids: CASSRDRAVGNSPLHF. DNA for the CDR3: TGCGCCAGCAGCCGGGACAGGGCGGTAGGGAATTCACCCCTCCACTTT.